This is a list of T cell receptor beta chains from one sample in a study of T cell changes during pregnancy in multiple sclerosis. The table came from immunoSEQ multiplex PCR; TCRdb's copy has only in-frame clones and leaves some out. The table includes over 45,000 clones, about nine tenths detected once. Here the sequenced sample was CD4+ T cells from peripheral blood mononuclear cells, taken in the second trimester of pregnancy. All receptors come from a female donor with multiple sclerosis, enrolled in a pregnancy study. Both conserved end residues are part of each CDR3. The D gene is left open where the match is weak. Only part of the rows carry a size: once, few, many, or a class if the clone is expanded.

D gene	V gene	clone size	J gene	CDR3 DNA	CDR3 protein
TRBD2	TRBV18	-	TRBJ2-5	TGTGCCAGCTCACCACAGAGCGGGGGCCAAGAGACCCAGTACTTC	CASSPQSGGQETQYF
-	TRBV10-1	-	TRBJ1-2	TGCGCCAGCAGTGAGTCGATTGCCTCGAGGGTCTACACCTTC	CASSESIASRVYTF
-	TRBV9	-	TRBJ2-5	TGTGCCAGCAGCTCCGGGACTCTCCAAGAGACCCAGTACTTC	CASSSGTLQETQYF
TRBD1	TRBV6-6	-	TRBJ2-7	TGTGCCAGCAATTCGCCTGGGACAGTCTACGAGCAGTACTTC	CASNSPGTVYEQYF
-	TRBV7-9	-	TRBJ1-1	TGTGCCAGCAGCTTAGTGGCAGGAAGCACTGAAGCTTTCTTT	CASSLVAGSTEAFF
-	TRBV5-6	-	TRBJ1-3	TGTGCCAGCAGCTTAGCAGGCTCTGGAAACACCATATATTTT	CASSLAGSGNTIYF
-	TRBV4-2	-	TRBJ1-5	TGTGCCAGCAGCCACGACGACAATGCGGGTTCCACAAGCAATCAGCCCCAGCATTTT	CASSHDDNAGSTSNQPQHF
-	TRBV5-1	once	TRBJ1-4	TGCGCCAGCAGGGTTACTCCTAACTCTAATGAAAAACTGTTTTTT	CASRVTPNSNEKLFF
-	TRBV7-9	-	TRBJ2-3	TGTGCCAGCAGCTTAGCGGTGGGCGGACACACAGATACGCAGTATTTT	CASSLAVGGHTDTQYF
TRBD1	TRBV10-3	-	TRBJ1-2	TGTGCCATCAGTGTAGAGGGGGCGGATTATGGCTACACCTTC	CAISVEGADYGYTF
-	TRBV10-3	-	TRBJ2-7	TGTGCCATCAGGCCGGGACTTGAGCGCCACGAGCAGTACTTC	CAIRPGLERHEQYF
-	TRBV11-2	-	TRBJ2-1	TGTGCCAGCACCTCCAGTTTCGGGAACACGGGGGAGCAGTTCTTC	CASTSSFGNTGEQFF
-	TRBV5-6	-	TRBJ2-1	TGTGCCAGCAGCTTGGCGGTGGTGCGGAGAGGGACTTATTACAATGAGCAGTTCTTC	CASSLAVVRRGTYYNEQFF
-	TRBV27	-	TRBJ1-2	TGTGCCAGCAAGTTCAGAGGCCCAGCTAACTATGGCTACACCTTC	CASKFRGPANYGYTF
-	TRBV27	once	TRBJ1-1	TGTGCCAGCAGTTTACGCAGGGGACGTGAAGCTTTCTTT	CASSLRRGREAFF
TRBD1	TRBV18	few	TRBJ1-4	TGTGCCAGCTCACCCGGACAGGGTAGGGAAAAACTGTTTTTT	CASSPGQGREKLFF
-	TRBV2	-	TRBJ2-2	TGTGCCAGCAGTGAATCGGGGGGCGCGGAGGTCGGGGAGCTGTTTTTT	CASSESGGAEVGELFF
-	TRBV7-2	-	TRBJ1-5	TGTGCCAGCAACTGGGAGGCTGGTAATCAGCCCCAGCATTTT	CASNWEAGNQPQHF
TRBD1	TRBV2	-	TRBJ2-7	TGTGCCAGCAGTGGACAGGGGTACGAGCAGTACTTC	CASSGQGYEQYF
-	TRBV28	-	TRBJ1-4	TGTGCCAGCAGTTTATCCCAGGGAAGCGAAAAACTGTTTTTT	CASSLSQGSEKLFF
-	TRBV4-2	-	TRBJ1-1	TGTGCCAGCAGCCAGCCACAATTCGGGGGGGGGACTGAAGCTTTCTTT	CASSQPQFGGGTEAFF
TRBD1	TRBV7-3	-	TRBJ1-3	TGTGCCAGCAGTTCCTTTTCAGGGGGTACTGGAAACACCATATATTTT	CASSSFSGGTGNTIYF
TRBD1	TRBV4-1	once	TRBJ2-7	TGCGCCAGCAGCCAAGCGGAGACAGGGTTCGGCGAGCAGTACTTC	CASSQAETGFGEQYF
TRBD2	TRBV2	-	TRBJ2-1	TGTGCCAGCAGTGGGCGACTAGCGCAGAATGAGCAGTTCTTC	CASSGRLAQNEQFF
TRBD2	TRBV18	-	TRBJ2-1	TGTGCCAGCTCACCGGGCGGGAGAACTTACAATGAGCAGTTCTTC	CASSPGGRTYNEQFF
TRBD2	TRBV19	-	TRBJ2-2	TGTGCCAGTAGTCCCCTGAGGACTAGCGGGGGCACCGGGGAGCTGTTTTTT	CASSPLRTSGGTGELFF
TRBD2	TRBV9	once	TRBJ2-3	TGTGCCAGCAGCGTAGACATCGGGAGGGGAGATACGCAGTATTTT	CASSVDIGRGDTQYF
TRBD2	TRBV10-3	-	TRBJ2-7	TGTGCCATCAGTGCGCTAGCGGGGGCTTACGAGCAGTACTTC	CAISALAGAYEQYF
TRBD1	TRBV7-8	once	TRBJ1-3	TGTGCCAGCAGCTCACAGGGGGCTGGAAACACCATATATTTT	CASSSQGAGNTIYF
-	TRBV5-1	-	TRBJ2-3	TGCGCCAGCAGCCAGGACGGGGTGGGAGATACGCAGTATTTT	CASSQDGVGDTQYF
-	TRBV5-1	-	TRBJ2-2	TGCGCCAGCAGCTTGGAATACGGGGGAGTCGGGGAGCTGTTTTTT	CASSLEYGGVGELFF
TRBD2	TRBV11-2	-	TRBJ2-1	TGTGCCAGCAGCTTAAATCCTAGCGGGAAAGGGGGTGAGCAGTTCTTC	CASSLNPSGKGGEQFF
TRBD1	TRBV9	-	TRBJ2-6	TGTGCCAGCAGCGTAGCCCCGGGACAGGGTTATTCTGGGGCCAACGTCCTGACTTTC	CASSVAPGQGYSGANVLTF
-	TRBV7-6	-	TRBJ2-7	TGTGCCAGCAGCCCAAACGTAGACAGCTACGAGCAGTACTTC	CASSPNVDSYEQYF
-	TRBV6-1	-	TRBJ2-7	TGTGCCAGCAGTGGGGTCCGGACATACTACGAGCAGTACTTC	CASSGVRTYYEQYF
-	TRBV28	-	TRBJ2-1	TGTGCCATCGAAGACCGCCCGGCGGGAAATGAGCAGTTCTTC	CAIEDRPAGNEQFF
-	TRBV2	-	TRBJ1-5	TGTGCCAGCCAGGGATTATCCAGCAATCAGCCCCAGCATTTT	CASQGLSSNQPQHF
-	TRBV19	-	TRBJ1-5	TGTGCCAGTAGGGCCGAGGACATGGGCAGGGGGCCCCAGCATTTT	CASRAEDMGRGPQHF
-	TRBV18	-	TRBJ1-1	TGTGCCAGCTCACCGGACAGAGCTATGAACACTGAAGCTTTCTTT	CASSPDRAMNTEAFF
TRBD2	TRBV13	-	TRBJ2-3	TGTGCCAGCAGCCGACTACTAGCGGGAGATACGCAGTATTTT	CASSRLLAGDTQYF
TRBD2	TRBV4-2	-	TRBJ2-4	TGTGCCAGTAGCCAAGATTGGACTAGCGGGACTCTAGCCAAAAACATTCAGTACTTC	CASSQDWTSGTLAKNIQYF
-	TRBV5-1	-	TRBJ1-1	TGCGCCAGCAGCGGCCCCGGCGGGTCCAACATGAACACTGAAGCTTTCTTT	CASSGPGGSNMNTEAFF
-	TRBV12-5	-	TRBJ2-2	TGTGCTAGTGGTTCCTCACAGGACACCGGGGAGCTGTTTTTT	CASGSSQDTGELFF
-	TRBV29-1	-	TRBJ1-5	TGCAGCGTTGGCGCCGATAGCAATCAGCCCCAGCATTTT	CSVGADSNQPQHF
-	TRBV9	-	TRBJ1-2	TGTGCCAGCTGGGCCTGGGGGGGCGGTGGCTACACCTTC	CASWAWGGGGYTF
-	TRBV2	-	TRBJ2-7	TGTGCCAGCAGTGCCGGGTCCTACGGCGAGCAGTACTTC	CASSAGSYGEQYF
TRBD1	TRBV30	-	TRBJ1-5	TGTGCCGCCACCGGGACAGGGGTCAATCAGCCCCAGCATTTT	CAATGTGVNQPQHF
TRBD1	TRBV27	-	TRBJ1-2	TGTGCCAGCAGTTTATCGGCCCCCGGGACAGGGACTGGCTACACCTTC	CASSLSAPGTGTGYTF
TRBD2	TRBV29-1	once	TRBJ2-7	TGCAGCGTCTGCCCTAGCGGGAACTACGAGCAGTACTTC	CSVCPSGNYEQYF
TRBD2	TRBV28	once	TRBJ2-5	TGTGCCAGCAGTTTACTTGGACTAGCGGGAGGGGAGGGGGAGACCCAGTACTTC	CASSLLGLAGGEGETQYF
-	TRBV19	once	TRBJ1-1	TGTGCCAGTAGTACGACCGGGGGACGGACTGAAGCTTTCTTT	CASSTTGGRTEAFF
TRBD2	TRBV5-1	-	TRBJ2-1	TGCGCCAGCAGCCTACTGACTAGCGCCAATGAGCAGTTCTTC	CASSLLTSANEQFF
-	TRBV2	-	TRBJ2-5	TGTGCCAGCCCTGAGGCGCCAGAAGAGACCCAGTACTTC	CASPEAPEETQYF
-	TRBV21-1	-	TRBJ2-4	TGTGCCAGCAGCAACCCCGTTAGGGGCGCGAGAGCCAAAAACATTCAGTACTTC	CASSNPVRGARAKNIQYF